What follows describes a single T cell receptor (beta chain). This entry belongs to a study of T cells in Graves' hyperthyroidism and ophthalmopathy. RNA transcripts served as the template for amplifying TCR beta CDR3 regions. Researchers ran a first-round RT-PCR on the TCR CDR3 using the HTBI primer set. MiXCR, applied by TCRdb to the multiplex PCR reads, yields one record per CDR3 protein. The sample shows 650,000 to 800,000 distinct CDR3 sequences, 45% of them seen only once. V was trimmed by 6 bases and J by 5 bases, leaving 13 bases between them. The CDR3 runs 14 residues. Germline CDR1 and CDR2: MNHNS and SASEGT.

Input material: peripheral blood or thyroid tissue (not recorded which). The rearrangement joins TRBV6-1 to TRBJ1-4; D call uncertain. The receptor comes from an adult man with Graves' disease, either hyperthyroidism or ophthalmopathy (not recorded which). The CDR3 DNA follows: TGTGCCAGCAGCCACGGGTCCCGCAATGAAAAACTGTTTTTT. Protein: CASSHGSRNEKLFF.